These 11 T cell receptor beta chains share one sample of origin, sequenced in a study of Tregs in tolerant kidney transplant recipients. Profiling relied on immunoSEQ multiplex PCR, and the TCRdb table lists in-frame clones only, not all of them. Of some 90,000 clones listed, about 92% are singletons. The source material was CD8+ T cells from blood. The receptor set was obtained from a human donor in good health.

The genes are TRBV27 and TRBJ2-5; possible D gene TRBD2, 6 bases. The V gene lost 3 bases and the J gene lost 1 base, with 21 bases spanning the gap. CDR3 length equals 18 residues. Germline CDR1 is MNHEY and CDR2 is SMNVEV (reference sequence). CDR3 sequence (DNA): TGTGCCAGCAGTTTGTGGGGGGTGAAGGATTTGTCCCAAGAGACCCAGTACTTC. It specifies CASSLWGVKDLSQETQYF.

The table lists this clone with a count of one. This sequence joins TRBV4-2 and TRBJ2-1; a weak D match, TRBD2 (5 bases). Germline CDR1 LGHNA, CDR2 YNFKEQ. Trimming shortened V by 0 bases and J by 4 bases, and 13 bases separated the two germline ends. This CDR3 spans 16 amino acids. CDR3 in amino acids: CASSQEERWTYNEQFF. CDR3 nucleotide sequence: TGTGCCAGCAGCCAAGAGGAGCGGTGGACTTACAATGAGCAGTTCTTC.

This clone appeared a single time. This chain links TRBV6-5 with TRBJ2-1; D is ambiguous. The CDR3 totals 16 residues. Germline loops: CDR1 MNHEY, CDR2 SVGAGI. V was shortened by 4 bases and J by 4 bases, with 17 bases between the two germline ends. The CDR3 DNA reads TGTGCCAGCAGTTTATACGCAGGTGTCACTTACAATGAGCAGTTCTTC. It codes for CASSLYAGVTYNEQFF.

This chain connects TRBV19 to TRBJ1-1, with D hard to call. The germline V gene has CDR1 LNHDA and CDR2 SQIVND (reference sequence). The CDR3 length is 13 residues. Trimming took off 6 bases at V and 0 bases at J, with 8 bases between the two ends. The CDR3 region is CASSIHMNTEAFF. CDR3 DNA: TGTGCCAGTAGCATCCATATGAACACTGAAGCTTTCTTT.

The chain has TRBV2 and TRBJ2-3; TRBD1 matches 11 bases. Per germline, CDR1 SNHLY and CDR2 FYNNEI. V was pared by 7 bases and J by 7 bases, with 13 bases of the junction left unmatched. CDR3 length: 16 residues. In nucleotides, the CDR3 is TGTGCCAGCATCCAGGAGGGGACAGGGGGGAAGAATACGCAGTATTTT. Its protein product is CASIQEGTGGKNTQYF.

The CDR3 loop reads CASLDRDVGYTF. CDR3 coding DNA: TGTGCCAGCCTAGACAGGGATGTCGGCTACACCTTC. The rearrangement joins TRBV6-6 to TRBJ1-2; 7 bases are a match to TRBD1. Germline V CDR1 and CDR2: MNHNY, SVGAGI (reference sequence). After removal of 8 bases from V and 8 bases from J, the junction contained 8 bases not matched to a gene. The CDR3 is made up of 12 amino acids.

This chain connects TRBV21-1 to TRBJ2-5; the tabulated D call, TRBD1, remains unverified against the DNA. TRBV21-1 counts as a pseudogene. This CDR3 is built from 16 residues. The CDR3 spells CASSHPSGAAHETQYF. For the CDR3, the DNA is TGTGCCAGCAGCCACCCTTCAGGGGCTGCCCACGAGACCCAGTACTTC.

V gene TRBV18 combines with J gene TRBJ1-3, with D possibly matching TRBD1 (6 bases). Germline assignment: CDR1 KGHSH and CDR2 LQKENI. The CDR3 has 15 residues. The V end was cut by 6 bases, the J end by 0 bases, with 12 bases between. The CDR3 bases are TGTGCCAGCTCCCCGCAGGGGAACTCTGGAAACACCATATATTTT. It specifies CASSPQGNSGNTIYF. Full variable domain (missing parts from reference TRBV18 and TRBJ1-3): NAGVMQNPRHLVRRRGQEARLRCSPMKGHSHVYWYRQLPEEGLKFMVYLQKENIIDESGMPKERFSAEFPKEGPSILRIQQVVRGDSAAYFCASSPQGNSGNTIYFGEGSWLTVV.

The V gene is TRBV7-9, the J gene TRBJ2-1; D is undetermined. Germline V gene data show CDR1 as SEHNR and CDR2 as FQNEAQ (reference sequence). The CDR3 totals 10 residues. Trimming cost V 5 bases and J 9 bases, with 5 bases left between them. CDR3 loop: CASSPGEQFF. The CDR3 DNA reads TGTGCCAGCAGCCCCGGTGAGCAGTTCTTC.

The chain is built from TRBV7-9 and TRBJ2-7; TRBD1 might be the D (7 bases). Germline CDR1 is SEHNR and CDR2 is FQNEAQ (reference sequence). Trimming shortened V by 3 bases and J by 2 bases, and 20 bases separated the two germline ends. This CDR3 has 17 residues. The CDR3 spells CASSFPRGAGEPYEQYF. Here the CDR3 DNA reads TGTGCCAGCAGCTTTCCCAGGGGGGCAGGGGAGCCCTACGAGCAGTACTTC.

The gene calls are TRBV7-9 and TRBJ2-1; maybe TRBD2 (6 bases). CDR3 size: 14 residues. Trimming shortened V by 4 bases and J by 3 bases, and 10 bases separated the two germline ends. In germline, CDR1 is SEHNR, CDR2 FQNEAQ (reference sequence). The CDR3 sequence is CASSSGDIYNEQFF. The CDR3 region has the DNA TGTGCCAGCAGCTCGGGGGATATCTACAATGAGCAGTTCTTC.